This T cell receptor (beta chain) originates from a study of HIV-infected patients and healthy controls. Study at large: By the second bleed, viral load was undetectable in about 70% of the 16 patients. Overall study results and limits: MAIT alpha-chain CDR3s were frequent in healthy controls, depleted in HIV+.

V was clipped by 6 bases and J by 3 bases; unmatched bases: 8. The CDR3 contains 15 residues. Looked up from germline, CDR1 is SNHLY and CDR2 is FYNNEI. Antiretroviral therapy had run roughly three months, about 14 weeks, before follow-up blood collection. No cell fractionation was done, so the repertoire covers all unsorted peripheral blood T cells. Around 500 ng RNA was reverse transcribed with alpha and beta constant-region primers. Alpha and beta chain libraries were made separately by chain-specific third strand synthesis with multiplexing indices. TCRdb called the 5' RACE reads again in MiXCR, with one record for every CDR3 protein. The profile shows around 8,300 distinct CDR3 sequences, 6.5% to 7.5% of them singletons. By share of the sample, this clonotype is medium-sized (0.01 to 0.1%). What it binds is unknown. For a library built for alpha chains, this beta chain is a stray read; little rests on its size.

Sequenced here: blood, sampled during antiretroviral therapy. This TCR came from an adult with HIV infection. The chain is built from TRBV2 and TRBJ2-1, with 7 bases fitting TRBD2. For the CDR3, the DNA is TGTGCCAGCAGGGTGGACGGACTAGACTACAATGAGCAGTTCTTC. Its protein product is CASRVDGLDYNEQFF.